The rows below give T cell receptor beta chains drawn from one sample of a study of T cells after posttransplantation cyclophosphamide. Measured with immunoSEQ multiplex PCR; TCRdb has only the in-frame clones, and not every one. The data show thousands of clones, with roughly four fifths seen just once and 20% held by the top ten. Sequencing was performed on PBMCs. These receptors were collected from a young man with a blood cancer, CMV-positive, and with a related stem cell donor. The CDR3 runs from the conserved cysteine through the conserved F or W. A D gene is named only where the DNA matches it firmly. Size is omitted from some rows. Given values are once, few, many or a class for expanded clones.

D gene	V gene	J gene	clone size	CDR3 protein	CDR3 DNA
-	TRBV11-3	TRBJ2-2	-	CASSSGVGANTGELFF	TGTGCCAGCAGCTCAGGGGTGGGCGCGAACACCGGGGAGCTGTTTTTT
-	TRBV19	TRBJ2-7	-	CASRRGTDSYEQYF	TGTGCCAGTCGAAGGGGGACCGACTCCTACGAGCAGTACTTC
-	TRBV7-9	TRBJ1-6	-	CASSSPGKALHF	TGTGCCAGCAGCTCCCCGGGGAAGGCCCTCCACTTT
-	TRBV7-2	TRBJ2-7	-	CASSHRSGNYEQYF	TGTGCCAGCAGTCATAGGAGCGGTAACTACGAGCAGTACTTC
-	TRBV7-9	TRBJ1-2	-	CASSPVPNYGYTF	TGTGCCAGCAGCCCAGTTCCTAACTATGGCTACACCTTC
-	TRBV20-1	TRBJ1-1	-	CSAIPGVEAFF	TGCAGTGCTATACCGGGGGTTGAAGCTTTCTTT
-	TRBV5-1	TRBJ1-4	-	CASSFTTTNEKLFF	TGCGCCAGCAGCTTTACAACGACTAATGAAAAACTGTTTTTT
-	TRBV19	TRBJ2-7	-	CASSIEPRAGLYEQYF	TGTGCCAGTAGTATAGAGCCCAGGGCAGGGTTATACGAGCAGTACTTC
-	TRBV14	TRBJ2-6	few	CASSPMLQGAGANVLTF	TGTGCCAGCAGCCCGATGTTACAGGGAGCTGGGGCCAACGTCCTGACTTTC
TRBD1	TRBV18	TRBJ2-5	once	CASSPPTGQGYQETQYF	TGTGCCAGCTCACCACCGACCGGACAGGGGTACCAAGAGACCCAGTACTTC